This T cell receptor beta chain came from a study of metastatic and nonmetastatic thyroid tumors. Every patient was untreated before thyroid surgery. This CDR3 spans 14 amino acids. The junction had 9 bases not matched to a gene; V was cut back by 11 bases and J by 0 bases. Germline CDR1 is KGHSH and CDR2 is LQKENI. TCRdb re-analyzed the PCR reads through MiXCR. This table has some 41,000 clones, around 28% appearing once. Notes on the study in general: Versus benign nodules, malignant thyroid tumors reportedly had significantly higher TCR beta diversity, in blood and tumor.

This clone occurred many times. Its specificity is not known. This receptor was identified in a male donor with papillary thyroid cancer or a benign thyroid nodule (not recorded which). Some clones in this sample may be carry-over from other donors' samples. The sample consisted of blood. V is TRBV18 and J is TRBJ2-7; 8 bases agree with TRBD2. The CDR3: CAAATSASSYEQYF. CDR3 bases: TGTGCCGCCGCGACTAGCGCGAGCTCCTACGAGCAGTACTTC.